This passage covers 3 T cell receptor beta chains from one sample sequenced in a study of T cells in Graves' hyperthyroidism and ophthalmopathy. Researchers took RNA transcripts and amplified the TCR beta CDR3 regions from them. A first-round RT-PCR of the TCR CDR3 used the HTBI primer set. Using its own MiXCR run on the multiplex PCR reads, TCRdb lists one record per CDR3 protein. Among hundreds of thousands of distinct CDR3 sequences listed, about 15% were seen once. The sequenced sample was blood. Receptors were obtained from a middle-aged woman with Graves' ophthalmopathy.

This clonotype was counted many times. J is TRBJ1-1 and V is TRBV28; D ambiguous. Germline CDR1 MDHEN, CDR2 SYDVKM. V dropped 7 bases and J dropped 7 bases, with 13 bases sitting between them. The CDR3 has 12 amino acids. CDR3: CASTTSQLEAFF. The CDR3, as DNA: TGTGCCAGCACCACTAGCCAACTTGAAGCTTTCTTT.

This clonotype has at least ten counts. The chain joins TRBV5-1 to TRBJ1-1; a weak D match, TRBD1 (5 bases). Trimming cost V 4 bases and J 4 bases, with 14 bases left between them. There are 14 residues in the CDR3. Germline V gene data show CDR1 as SGHRS and CDR2 as YFSETQ. The CDR3 nucleotides read TGCGCCAGCAGCGGTGCTGGGGGAGGCACTGAAGCTTTCTTT. As protein: CASSGAGGGTEAFF.

This clonotype was counted at least ten times. A junction end diverges from the germline sequence, so it may reflect a read error. The CDR3: CASNPGTGDGYTF. In nucleotides, the CDR3 is TGTGCCAGCAACCCCGGGACAGGGGATGGCTACACCTTC. The V and J genes are TRBV5-1 and TRBJ1-2; 10 bases align to TRBD1. The CDR3 contains 13 residues. From germline, CDR1 is SGHRS and CDR2 YFSETQ.